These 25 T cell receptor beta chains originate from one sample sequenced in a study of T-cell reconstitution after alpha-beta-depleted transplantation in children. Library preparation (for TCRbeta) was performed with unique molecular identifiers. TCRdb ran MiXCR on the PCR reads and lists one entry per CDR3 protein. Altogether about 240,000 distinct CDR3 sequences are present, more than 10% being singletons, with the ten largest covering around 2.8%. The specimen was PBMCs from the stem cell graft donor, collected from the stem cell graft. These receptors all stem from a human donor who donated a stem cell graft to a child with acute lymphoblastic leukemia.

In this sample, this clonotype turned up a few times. The CDR3 is CASSGGGEGAKNIQYF. The CDR3 DNA reads TGTGCCAGCAGTGGGGGGGGGGAGGGAGCCAAAAACATTCAGTACTTC. The rearrangement joins TRBV6-1 to TRBJ2-4, with 7 bases aligning to TRBD2. The germline gives CDR1 MNHNS, CDR2 SASEGT. This CDR3 region has 16 residues. J was trimmed by 0 bases and V by 4 bases; bases with no gene match: 6.

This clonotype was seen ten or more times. The CDR3 region has the DNA TGCGCCAGCAGCCAAGAACGATCGGTACTAGCGGGAGTTTTCGAGCAGTACTTC. It translates to CASSQERSVLAGVFEQYF. The gene calls are TRBV4-3 and TRBJ2-7; 11 bases align to TRBD2. The CDR3 spans 18 residues. With 0 bases clipped from V and 6 bases from J, the junction kept 13 bases outside the gene matches. Germline-derived CDR1 and CDR2 are LGHNA and YSLEER.

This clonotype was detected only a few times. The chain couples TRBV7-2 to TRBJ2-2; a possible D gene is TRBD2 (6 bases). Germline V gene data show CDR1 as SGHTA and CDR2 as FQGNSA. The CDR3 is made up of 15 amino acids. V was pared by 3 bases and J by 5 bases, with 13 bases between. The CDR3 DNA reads TGTGCCAGCAGCTTGTACGGGAGTGGGACCGGGGAGCTGTTTTTT. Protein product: CASSLYGSGTGELFF.

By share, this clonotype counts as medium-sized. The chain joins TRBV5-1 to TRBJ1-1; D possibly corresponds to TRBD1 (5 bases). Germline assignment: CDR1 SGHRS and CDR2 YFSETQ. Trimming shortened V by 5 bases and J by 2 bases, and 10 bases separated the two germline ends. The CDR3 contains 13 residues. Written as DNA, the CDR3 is TGCGCCAGCAGACCTGGGGACAACACTGAAGCTTTCTTT. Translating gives CASRPGDNTEAFF.

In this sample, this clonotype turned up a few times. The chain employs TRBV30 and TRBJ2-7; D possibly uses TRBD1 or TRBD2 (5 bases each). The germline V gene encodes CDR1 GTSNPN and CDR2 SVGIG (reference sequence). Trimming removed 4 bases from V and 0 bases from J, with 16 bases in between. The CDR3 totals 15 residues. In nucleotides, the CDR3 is TGTGCCTGGACCGCAGGGACGGTGGGCTCCTACGAGCAGTACTTC. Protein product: CAWTAGTVGSYEQYF.

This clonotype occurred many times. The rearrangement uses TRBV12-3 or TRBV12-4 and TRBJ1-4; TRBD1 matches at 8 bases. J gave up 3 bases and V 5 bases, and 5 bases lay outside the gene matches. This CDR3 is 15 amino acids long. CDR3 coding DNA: TGTGCCAGCAGTCCCACAGGGGGACCTAATGAAAAACTGTTTTTT. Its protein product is CASSPTGGPNEKLFF.

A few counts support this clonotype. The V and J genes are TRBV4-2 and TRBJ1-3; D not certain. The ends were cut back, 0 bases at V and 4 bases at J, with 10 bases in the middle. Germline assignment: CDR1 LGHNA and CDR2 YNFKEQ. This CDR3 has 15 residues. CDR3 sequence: CASSQENGSGNTIYF. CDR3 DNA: TGTGCCAGCAGCCAAGAAAACGGATCAGGAAACACCATATATTTT.

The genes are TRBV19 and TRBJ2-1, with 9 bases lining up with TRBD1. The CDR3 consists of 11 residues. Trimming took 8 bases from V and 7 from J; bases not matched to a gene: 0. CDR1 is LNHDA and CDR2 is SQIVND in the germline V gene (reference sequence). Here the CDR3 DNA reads TGTGCCAGTGGGACAGGGAATGAGCAGTTCTTC. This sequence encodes CASGTGNEQFF. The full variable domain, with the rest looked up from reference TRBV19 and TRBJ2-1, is DGGITQSPKYLFRKEGQNVTLSCEQNLNHDAMYWYRQDPGQGLRLIYYSQIVNDFQKGDIAEGYSVSREKKESFPLTVTSAQKNPTAFYLCASGTGNEQFFGPGTRLTVL.

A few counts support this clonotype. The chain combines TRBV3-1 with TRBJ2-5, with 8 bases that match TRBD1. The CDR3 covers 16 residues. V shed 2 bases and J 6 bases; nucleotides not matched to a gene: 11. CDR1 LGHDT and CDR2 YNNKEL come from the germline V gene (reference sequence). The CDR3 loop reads CASSQRRTGILKTQYF. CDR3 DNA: TGTGCCAGCAGCCAAAGAAGGACAGGGATTCTGAAGACCCAGTACTTC.

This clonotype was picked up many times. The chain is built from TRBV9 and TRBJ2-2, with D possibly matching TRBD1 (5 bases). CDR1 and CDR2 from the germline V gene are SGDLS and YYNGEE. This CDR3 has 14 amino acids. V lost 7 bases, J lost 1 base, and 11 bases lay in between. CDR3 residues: CASGRTMNTGELFF. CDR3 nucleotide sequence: TGTGCCAGCGGGCGGACAATGAACACCGGGGAGCTGTTTTTT.

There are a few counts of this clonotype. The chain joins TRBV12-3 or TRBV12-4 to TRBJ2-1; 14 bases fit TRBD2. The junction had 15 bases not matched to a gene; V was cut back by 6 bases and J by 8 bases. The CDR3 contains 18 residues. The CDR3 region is CASSAGTSGGTEQDEQFF. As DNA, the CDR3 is TGTGCCAGCAGCGCCGGGACTAGCGGGGGAACTGAACAGGATGAGCAGTTCTTC.

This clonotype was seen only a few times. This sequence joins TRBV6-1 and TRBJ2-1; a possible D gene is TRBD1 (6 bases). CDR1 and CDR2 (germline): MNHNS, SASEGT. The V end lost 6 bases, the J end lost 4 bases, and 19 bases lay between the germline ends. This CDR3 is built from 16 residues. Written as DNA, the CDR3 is TGTGCCAGCAGAGTTACAGGGTCGGGGTCGTACAATGAGCAGTTCTTC. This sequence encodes CASRVTGSGSYNEQFF.

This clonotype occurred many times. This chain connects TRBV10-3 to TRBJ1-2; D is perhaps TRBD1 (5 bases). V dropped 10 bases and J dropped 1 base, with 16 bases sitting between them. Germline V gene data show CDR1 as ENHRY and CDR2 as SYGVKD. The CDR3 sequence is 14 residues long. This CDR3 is CATTLEGSNYGYTF. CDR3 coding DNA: TGTGCCACCACCCTTGAGGGGAGTAACTATGGCTACACCTTC.

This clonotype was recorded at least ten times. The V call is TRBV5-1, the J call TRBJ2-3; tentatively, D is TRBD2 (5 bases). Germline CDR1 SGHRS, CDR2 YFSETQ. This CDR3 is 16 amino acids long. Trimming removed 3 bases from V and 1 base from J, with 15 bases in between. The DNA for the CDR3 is TGCGCCAGCAGCTGGAGTAGGGCCGGGGGCACAGATACGCAGTATTTT. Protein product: CASSWSRAGGTDTQYF.

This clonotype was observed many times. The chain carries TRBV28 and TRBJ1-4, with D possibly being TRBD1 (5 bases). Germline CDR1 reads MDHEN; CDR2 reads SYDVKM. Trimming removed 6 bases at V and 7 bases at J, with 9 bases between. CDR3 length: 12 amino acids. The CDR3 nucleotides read TGTGCCAGCAGCATAAGGGGTGAAAAACTGTTTTTT. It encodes CASSIRGEKLFF.

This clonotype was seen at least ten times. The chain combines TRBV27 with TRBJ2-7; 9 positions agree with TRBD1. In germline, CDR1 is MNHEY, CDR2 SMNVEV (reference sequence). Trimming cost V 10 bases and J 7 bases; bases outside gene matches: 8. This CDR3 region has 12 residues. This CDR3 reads CATGTGPREQYF. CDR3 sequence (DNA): TGTGCCACGGGGACAGGGCCTCGAGAGCAGTACTTC.

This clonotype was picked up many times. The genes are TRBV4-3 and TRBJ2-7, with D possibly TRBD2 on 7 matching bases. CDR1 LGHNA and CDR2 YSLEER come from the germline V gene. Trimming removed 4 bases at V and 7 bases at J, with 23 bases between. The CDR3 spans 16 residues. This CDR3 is CASSPREGNRVEEQYF. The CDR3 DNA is TGCGCCAGCAGCCCGAGGGAGGGTAACAGGGTGGAAGAGCAGTACTTC.

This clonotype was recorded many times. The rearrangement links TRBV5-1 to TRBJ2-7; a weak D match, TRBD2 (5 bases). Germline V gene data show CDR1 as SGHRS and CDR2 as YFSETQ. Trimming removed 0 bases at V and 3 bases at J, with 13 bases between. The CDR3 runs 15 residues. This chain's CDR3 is CASSLDTDGLYEQYF. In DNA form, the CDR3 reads TGCGCCAGCAGCTTGGACACGGACGGACTCTACGAGCAGTACTTC.

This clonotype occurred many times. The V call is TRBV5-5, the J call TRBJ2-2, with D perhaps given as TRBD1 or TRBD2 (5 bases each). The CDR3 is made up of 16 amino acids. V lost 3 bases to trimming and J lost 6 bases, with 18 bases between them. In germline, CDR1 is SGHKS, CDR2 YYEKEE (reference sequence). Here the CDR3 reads CASSSRRVGEPGELFF. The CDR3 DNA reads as TGTGCCAGCAGCTCCCGCCGGGTAGGGGAGCCCGGGGAGCTGTTTTTT.

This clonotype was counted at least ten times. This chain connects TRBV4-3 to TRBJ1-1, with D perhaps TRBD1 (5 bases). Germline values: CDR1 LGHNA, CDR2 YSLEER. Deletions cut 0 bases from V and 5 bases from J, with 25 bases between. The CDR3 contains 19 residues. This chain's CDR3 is CASSQENGGRIGARTEAFF. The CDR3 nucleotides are TGCGCCAGCAGCCAAGAGAACGGGGGTCGGATTGGGGCGCGGACTGAAGCTTTCTTT.

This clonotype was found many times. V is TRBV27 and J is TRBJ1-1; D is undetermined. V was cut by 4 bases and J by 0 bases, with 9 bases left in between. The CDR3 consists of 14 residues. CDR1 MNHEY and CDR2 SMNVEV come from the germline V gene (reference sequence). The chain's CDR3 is CASSSLKVNTEAFF. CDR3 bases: TGTGCCAGCAGTTCGCTCAAGGTGAACACTGAAGCTTTCTTT.

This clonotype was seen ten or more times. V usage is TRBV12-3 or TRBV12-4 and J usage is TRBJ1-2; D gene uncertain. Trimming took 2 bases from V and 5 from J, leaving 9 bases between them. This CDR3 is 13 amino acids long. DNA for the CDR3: TGTGCCAGCAGTTTACAAGCCCTTTATGGCTACACCTTC. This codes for CASSLQALYGYTF.

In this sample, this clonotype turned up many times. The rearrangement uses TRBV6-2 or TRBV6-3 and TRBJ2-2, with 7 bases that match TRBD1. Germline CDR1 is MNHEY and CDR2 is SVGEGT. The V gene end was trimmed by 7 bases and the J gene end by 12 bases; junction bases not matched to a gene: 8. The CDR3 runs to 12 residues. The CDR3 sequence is CASKLGDSKLFF. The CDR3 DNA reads TGTGCCAGCAAACTGGGGGACAGTAAGCTGTTTTTT.

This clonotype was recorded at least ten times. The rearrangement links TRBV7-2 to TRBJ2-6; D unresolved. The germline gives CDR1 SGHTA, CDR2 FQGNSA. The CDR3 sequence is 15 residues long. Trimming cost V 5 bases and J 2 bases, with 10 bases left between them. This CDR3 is CASSLAATGANVLTF. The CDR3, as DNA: TGTGCCAGCAGCCTCGCAGCAACTGGGGCCAACGTCCTGACTTTC.

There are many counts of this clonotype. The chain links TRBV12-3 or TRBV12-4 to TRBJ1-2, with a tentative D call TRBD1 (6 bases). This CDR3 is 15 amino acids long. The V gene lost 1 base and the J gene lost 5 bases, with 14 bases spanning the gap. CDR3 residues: CASSLGLGTLYGYTF. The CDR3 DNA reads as TGTGCCAGCAGTTTAGGCCTCGGGACATTGTATGGCTACACCTTC.